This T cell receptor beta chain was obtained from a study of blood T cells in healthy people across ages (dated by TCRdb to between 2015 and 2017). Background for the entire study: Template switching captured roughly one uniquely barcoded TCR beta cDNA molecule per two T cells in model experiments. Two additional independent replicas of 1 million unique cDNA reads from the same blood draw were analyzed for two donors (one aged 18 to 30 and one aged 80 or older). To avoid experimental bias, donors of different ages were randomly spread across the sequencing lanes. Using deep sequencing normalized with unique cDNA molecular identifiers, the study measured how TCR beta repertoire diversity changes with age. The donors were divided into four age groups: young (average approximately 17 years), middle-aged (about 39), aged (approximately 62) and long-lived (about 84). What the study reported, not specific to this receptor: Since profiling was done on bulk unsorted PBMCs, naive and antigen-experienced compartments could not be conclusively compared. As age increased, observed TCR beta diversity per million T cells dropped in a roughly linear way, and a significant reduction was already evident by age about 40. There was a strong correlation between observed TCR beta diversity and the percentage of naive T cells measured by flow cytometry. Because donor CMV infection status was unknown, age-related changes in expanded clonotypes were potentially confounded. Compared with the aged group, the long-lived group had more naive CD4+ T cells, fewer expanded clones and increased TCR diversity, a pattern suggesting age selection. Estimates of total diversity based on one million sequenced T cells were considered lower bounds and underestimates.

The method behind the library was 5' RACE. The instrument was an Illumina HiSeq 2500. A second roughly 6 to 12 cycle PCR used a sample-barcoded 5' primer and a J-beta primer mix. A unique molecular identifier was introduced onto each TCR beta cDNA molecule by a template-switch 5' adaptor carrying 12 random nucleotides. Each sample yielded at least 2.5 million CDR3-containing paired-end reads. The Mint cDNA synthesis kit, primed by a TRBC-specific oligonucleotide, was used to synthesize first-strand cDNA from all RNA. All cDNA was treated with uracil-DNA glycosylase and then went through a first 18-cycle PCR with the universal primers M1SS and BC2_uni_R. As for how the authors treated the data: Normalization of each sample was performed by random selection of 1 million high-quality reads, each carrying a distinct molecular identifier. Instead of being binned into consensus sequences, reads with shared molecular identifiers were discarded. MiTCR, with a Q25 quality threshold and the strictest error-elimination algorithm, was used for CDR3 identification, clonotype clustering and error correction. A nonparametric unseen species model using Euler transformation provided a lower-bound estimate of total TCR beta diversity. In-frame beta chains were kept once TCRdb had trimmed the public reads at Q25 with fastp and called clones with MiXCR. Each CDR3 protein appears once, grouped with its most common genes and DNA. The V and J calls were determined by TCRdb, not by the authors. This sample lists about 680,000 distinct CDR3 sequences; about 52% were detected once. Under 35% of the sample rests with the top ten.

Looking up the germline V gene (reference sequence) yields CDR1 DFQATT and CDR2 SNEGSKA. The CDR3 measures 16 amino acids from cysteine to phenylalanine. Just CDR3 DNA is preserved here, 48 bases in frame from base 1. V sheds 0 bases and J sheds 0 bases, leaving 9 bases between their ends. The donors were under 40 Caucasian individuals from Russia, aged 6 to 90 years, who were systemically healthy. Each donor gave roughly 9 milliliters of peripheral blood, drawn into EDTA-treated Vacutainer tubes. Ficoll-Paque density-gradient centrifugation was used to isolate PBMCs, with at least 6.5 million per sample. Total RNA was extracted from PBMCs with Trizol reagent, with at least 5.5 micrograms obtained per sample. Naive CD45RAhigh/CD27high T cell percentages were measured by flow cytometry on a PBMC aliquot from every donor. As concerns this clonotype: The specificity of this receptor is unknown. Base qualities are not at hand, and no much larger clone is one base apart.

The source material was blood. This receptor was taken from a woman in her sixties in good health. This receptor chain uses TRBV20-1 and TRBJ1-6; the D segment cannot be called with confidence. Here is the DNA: TGCAGTGCTAGAGATAGGACGAGCTCCTATAATTCACCCCTCCACTTT. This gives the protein CSARDRTSSYNSPLHF.